Listed here are 28 T cell receptor beta chains from one sample, sequenced in a study of shared clonotypes between healthy human individuals. Sequencing was performed with immunoSEQ multiplex PCR; in TCRdb, only in-frame clones are kept and a portion is missing. The sample includes a few million clones, approximately 90% of them seen just once. The specimen was naive CD4+ T cells sorted from blood. Specified subset: CD45RA+ positively selected. These TCRs come from a man younger than 30 in good health.

The chain links TRBV10-1 to TRBJ2-2; weak D call: TRBD1 (6 bases). The germline V gene encodes CDR1 WNHNN and CDR2 SYGVQD (reference sequence). Trimming left V 2 bases short and J 4 bases short, with 11 bases between. There are 15 residues in the CDR3. The CDR3 here is CASSEQGRSTGELFF. As DNA, the CDR3 is TGCGCCAGCAGTGAGCAGGGGCGATCCACCGGGGAGCTGTTTTTT.

The chain uses TRBV4-1 and TRBJ1-5; D remains ambiguous. This CDR3 is 16 amino acids long. V lost 0 bases, J lost 9 bases, and 18 bases lay in between. Germline CDR1 is MGHRA and CDR2 is YSYEKL. CDR3 coding DNA: TGCGCCAGCAGCCAAGAGGCAGGACGGCCCGAGGCGCCCCAGCATTTT. It codes for CASSQEAGRPEAPQHF.

J is TRBJ1-5 and V is TRBV6-6; weak D call: TRBD1 (6 bases). CDR3 length: 14 amino acids. V dropped 6 bases and J dropped 2 bases, with 11 bases sitting between them. Germline V CDR1 and CDR2: MNHNY, SVGAGI (reference sequence). CDR3 DNA: TGTGCCAGCAGACAGGGTATTGGCAATCAGCCCCAGCATTTT. It codes for CASRQGIGNQPQHF.

Regarding this clone: Other DNA sequences in the sample encode the same CDR3. The chain has TRBV18 and TRBJ2-5; D uncertain. This CDR3 is built from 12 residues. The germline V and J ends were trimmed by 5 bases and 0 bases, with 4 bases remaining between them. Germline CDR1 and CDR2: KGHSH and LQKENI. CDR3 protein: CASSVYQETQYF. CDR3 DNA: TGTGCCAGCTCAGTGTACCAAGAGACCCAGTACTTC.

The chain employs TRBV28 and TRBJ2-7; D is unresolved. The CDR3 has 14 residues. CDR1 is MDHEN, CDR2 SYDVKM, per germline. V gave up 3 bases and J gave up 0 bases, with 9 bases separating them. This CDR3 reads CASSFRHPSYEQYF. The CDR3, as DNA: TGTGCCAGCAGTTTCCGACACCCCTCCTACGAGCAGTACTTC. The full variable domain, completed using reference TRBV28 and TRBJ2-7, is DVKVTQSSRYLVKRTGEKVFLECVQDMDHENMFWYRQDPGLGLRLIYFSYDVKMKEKGDIPEGYSVSREKKERFSLILESASTNQTSMYLCASSFRHPSYEQYFGPGTRLTVT.

As regards this clone: This same CDR3 is encoded by further DNA sequences in the sample. The chain is built from TRBV5-1 and TRBJ2-7; D may be TRBD2 (5 bases). This CDR3 is 14 amino acids long. Looked up from germline, CDR1 is SGHRS and CDR2 is YFSETQ. V was trimmed by 0 bases and J by 3 bases, leaving 10 bases between them. The CDR3 nucleotides read TGCGCCAGCAGCTTGGACCGCGGAGGCTACGAGCAGTACTTC. As protein: CASSLDRGGYEQYF.

The genes are TRBV28 and TRBJ1-6, with D possibly being TRBD1 (5 bases). V lost 5 bases and J lost 10, with 21 bases in between. The CDR3 is 16 amino acids. The germline CDR1 and CDR2 sequences are MDHEN and SYDVKM. CDR3 DNA: TGTGCCAGCAGTCGTAATCGACAGAGGATGGAGTCACCCCTCCACTTT. It encodes CASSRNRQRMESPLHF.

This sequence joins TRBV5-1 and TRBJ2-3; the D is unclear. Germline CDR1 reads SGHRS; CDR2 reads YFSETQ. Trimming took off 1 base at V and 2 bases at J, with 11 bases between the two ends. The CDR3 spans 15 residues. This chain's CDR3 is CASSLSRANTDTQYF. In nucleotides, the CDR3 is TGCGCCAGCAGCTTGAGCCGGGCTAACACAGATACGCAGTATTTT.

This clone is a singleton in its sample. This chain links TRBV11-2 with TRBJ2-5; 8 nucleotides align to TRBD2. The CDR3 length is 16 residues. The V segment lost 1 base and the J segment 5 bases; nucleotides outside the gene matches: 9. CDR1 and CDR2 (germline): SGHAT, FQNNGV. CDR3 sequence: CASSLGTGTRGETQYF. In nucleotides, the CDR3 is TGTGCCAGCAGCTTAGGTACCGGGACTAGAGGCGAGACCCAGTACTTC.

The chain uses TRBV5-6 and TRBJ2-7, with D tentatively TRBD1 or TRBD2 (5 bases each). Germline V gene lookup returns CDR1 SGHDT and CDR2 YYEEEE. V gave up 7 bases and J gave up 3 bases, with 23 bases separating them. The CDR3 covers 16 residues. CDR3 region: CASAEMRGPGIYEQYF. CDR3 nucleotides: TGTGCCAGCGCCGAAATGAGGGGCCCAGGAATCTACGAGCAGTACTTC.

This clone was recorded once. Different DNA sequences within this sample yield the same CDR3. V gene TRBV6-5 combines with J gene TRBJ1-2; TRBD1 matches 8 bases. With V trimmed by 6 bases and J by 6 bases, 6 bases remained unmatched. CDR1 and CDR2 from the germline V gene are MNHEY and SVGAGI. CDR3 length: 13 amino acids. The CDR3 nucleotides read TGTGCCAGCAGCCGAGGACAGGGAGATGGCTACACCTTC. Its translation: CASSRGQGDGYTF.

The chain combines TRBV30 with TRBJ2-3; 7 bases are a match to TRBD1. This CDR3 comprises 15 residues. The germline gives CDR1 GTSNPN, CDR2 SVGIG (reference sequence). V was pared by 4 bases and J by 2 bases, with 9 bases of the junction left unmatched. CDR3 in amino acids: CAWTQGQAITDTQYF. CDR3 bases: TGTGCCTGGACTCAAGGACAGGCGATCACAGATACGCAGTATTTT.

The gene calls are TRBV7-8 and TRBJ2-1; 10 nucleotides line up with TRBD2. With 6 bases clipped from V and 4 bases from J, the junction kept 9 bases outside the gene matches. CDR1 SGHVS and CDR2 FQNEAQ come from the germline V gene. The CDR3 has 16 amino acids. The CDR3 bases are TGTGCCAGCAGGGGGAAACTAGCGGGGTCTTACAATGAGCAGTTCTTC. It is translated as CASRGKLAGSYNEQFF.

The V call is TRBV7-9, the J call TRBJ1-6; no firm D call. Trimming stripped 5 bases from V and 7 bases from J, with 12 bases between. CDR1 is SEHNR and CDR2 is FQNEAQ in the germline V gene (reference sequence). This CDR3 is 14 amino acids long. The CDR3 DNA reads TGTGCCAGCAGCCCCGCCGCGGGGAATTCACCCCTCCACTTT. Its protein is CASSPAAGNSPLHF.

Of note for this clone: The sample contains more than one DNA sequence encoding this CDR3. This chain links TRBV6-1 with TRBJ2-5; D gene unclear. The V gene lost 4 bases and the J gene lost 5 bases, with 8 bases spanning the gap. Looked up from germline, CDR1 is MNHNS and CDR2 is SASEGT. This CDR3 is built from 12 residues. In DNA, the CDR3 is TGTGCCAGCAGTGCCCTCCGGGAGACCCAGTACTTC. Translation gives CASSALRETQYF.

The genes are TRBV6-1 and TRBJ2-3; a possible D gene is TRBD1 (6 bases). Germline assignment: CDR1 MNHNS and CDR2 SASEGT. V lost 8 bases to trimming and J lost 0 bases, with 12 bases between them. CDR3 size: 14 residues. CDR3 bases: TGTGCCAGCTTAGGACAGTCTAGCACAGATACGCAGTATTTT. Translated: CASLGQSSTDTQYF.

The V gene is TRBV14, the J gene TRBJ2-5, with TRBD2 as a possible D gene (5 bases). Germline V gene sequence: CDR1 SGHDN, CDR2 FVKESK. The CDR3 has 13 amino acids. V lost 3 bases to trimming and J lost 7 bases, with 12 bases between them. The CDR3 protein is CASSQLGSGTQYF. The CDR3 DNA follows: TGTGCCAGCAGCCAGTTGGGGAGCGGGACCCAGTACTTC.

The rearrangement joins TRBV7-6 to TRBJ2-3, with no clear D. The ends were cut back, 4 bases at V and 1 base at J, with 9 bases in the middle. CDR1 is SGHVS, CDR2 FNYEAQ, per germline. The CDR3 extends over 14 amino acids. CDR3 protein: CASSSASGTDTQYF. In nucleotides, the CDR3 is TGTGCCAGCAGCTCGGCAAGTGGCACAGATACGCAGTATTTT.

The rearrangement joins TRBV7-9 to TRBJ1-1; 9 positions match TRBD1. Trimming at V came to 3 bases and at J to 5 bases, leaving 7 bases not matched to a gene. This CDR3 contains 15 residues. CDR1 SEHNR and CDR2 FQNEAQ come from the germline V gene (reference sequence). The CDR3 region has the DNA TGTGCCAGCAGCTTCACGCAGACAGGGGGGACTGAAGCTTTCTTT. Its translation: CASSFTQTGGTEAFF.

This clone occurred once. The rearrangement uses TRBV2 and TRBJ1-1, with D maybe TRBD1 (5 bases). The CDR3 runs to 12 residues. Trimming removed 10 bases from V and 7 bases from J, with 16 bases in between. Germline-derived CDR1 and CDR2 are SNHLY and FYNNEI. In DNA form, the CDR3 reads TGTGCCATCAAAAGGGGCCGCGGTGAAGCTTTCTTT. Its translation is CAIKRGRGEAFF. Combining the CDR3 with reference TRBV2 and TRBJ1-1 gives the whole variable domain EPEVTQTPSHQVTQMGQEVILRCVPISNHLYFYWYRQILGQKVEFLVSFYNNEISEKSEIFDDQFSVERPDGSNFTLKIRSTKLEDSAMYFCAIKRGRGEAFFGQGTRLTVV.

This rearrangement joins TRBV19 to TRBJ2-3; 9 nucleotides line up with TRBD2. CDR3 length: 15 residues. The V segment lost 6 bases and the J segment 1 base; nucleotides outside the gene matches: 5. Germline loops: CDR1 LNHDA, CDR2 SQIVND (reference sequence). CDR3 sequence (DNA): TGTGCCAGTAGCCCCGCTAGCGGGGGCACAGATACGCAGTATTTT. This sequence encodes CASSPASGGTDTQYF.

The chain couples TRBV27 to TRBJ1-1, with TRBD1 matching 7 bases. Germline V gene data show CDR1 as MNHEY and CDR2 as SMNVEV (reference sequence). This CDR3 is built from 15 residues. V shed 6 bases and J 2 bases; nucleotides not matched to a gene: 9. CDR3 sequence: CASRPTDRLNTEAFF. CDR3 bases: TGTGCCAGCAGGCCCACGGACAGGTTAAACACTGAAGCTTTCTTT.

Concerning this clone itself: An end of the junction does not agree with germline; a read error may underlie this. V usage is TRBV19 and J usage is TRBJ2-2; 10 bases are a match to TRBD2. The germline V gene encodes CDR1 LNHDA and CDR2 SQIVND (reference sequence). The CDR3 sequence is 16 residues long. CDR3 bases: TGTGCCAGTCGTATCAGCGGGGGGGCCCGGACCGGGGAGCTGTTTTTT. Residues: CASRISGGARTGELFF.

V is TRBV10-3 and J is TRBJ1-1, with no clear D. The CDR3 consists of 14 residues. Germline CDR1 ENHRY, CDR2 SYGVKD. Trimming left V 0 bases short and J 0 bases short, with 5 bases between. This CDR3 reads CAISESYMNTEAFF. In DNA form, the CDR3 reads TGTGCCATCAGTGAGTCGTATATGAACACTGAAGCTTTCTTT.

V usage is TRBV6-1 and J usage is TRBJ1-5; 7 nucleotides match TRBD1. CDR3 length: 13 amino acids. V was pared by 6 bases and J by 5 bases, with 4 bases of the junction left unmatched. The germline V gene has CDR1 MNHNS and CDR2 SASEGT. The CDR3 is CASRGDSYQPQHF. CDR3 nucleotide sequence: TGTGCCAGCAGGGGGGACAGTTATCAGCCCCAGCATTTT.

The CDR3 DNA sequence: TGTGCCAGCAGCTTTCTCGCGGTTAATTCACCCCTCCACTTT. Protein sequence: CASSFLAVNSPLHF. The gene calls are TRBV11-2 and TRBJ1-6; no definite D call. With 3 bases removed from V and 6 bases from J, the gap between germline ends came to 9 bases. This CDR3 has 14 residues. Germline V gene lookup returns CDR1 SGHAT and CDR2 FQNNGV.

This clone was recorded only once. V and J are TRBV25-1 and TRBJ2-3; TRBD1 matches at 9 bases. CDR3 length: 16 residues. Looked up from germline, CDR1 is MGHDK and CDR2 is SYGVNS. The ends lost 1 base at V and 4 bases at J; junction bases unmatched: 6. CDR3 amino acids: CASSELGTGKADTQYF. CDR3 bases: TGTGCCAGCAGTGAATTGGGGACAGGGAAGGCAGATACGCAGTATTTT.

This chain joins TRBV23-1 and TRBJ2-7; D gene ambiguous. TRBV23-1 is reported as an ORF; its role is uncertain. V shed 0 bases and J shed 2 bases, with 11 bases lying between them. The CDR3 covers 15 residues. CDR3 protein: CASSQSRPGAYEQYF. The DNA of the CDR3 is TGCGCCAGCAGTCAATCGCGGCCAGGTGCCTACGAGCAGTACTTC.